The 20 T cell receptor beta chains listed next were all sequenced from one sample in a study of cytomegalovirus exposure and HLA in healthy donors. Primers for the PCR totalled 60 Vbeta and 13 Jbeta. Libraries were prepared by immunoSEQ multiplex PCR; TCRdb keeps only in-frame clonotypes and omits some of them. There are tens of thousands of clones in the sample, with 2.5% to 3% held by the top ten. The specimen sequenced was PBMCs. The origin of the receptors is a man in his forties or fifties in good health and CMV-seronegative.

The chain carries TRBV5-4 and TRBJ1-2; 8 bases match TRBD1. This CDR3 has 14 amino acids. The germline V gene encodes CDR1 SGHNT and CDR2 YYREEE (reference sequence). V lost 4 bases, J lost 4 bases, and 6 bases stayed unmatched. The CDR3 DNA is TGTGCCAGCAGCGCCGGACAGGGTTCCTATGGCTACACCTTC. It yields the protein CASSAGQGSYGYTF.

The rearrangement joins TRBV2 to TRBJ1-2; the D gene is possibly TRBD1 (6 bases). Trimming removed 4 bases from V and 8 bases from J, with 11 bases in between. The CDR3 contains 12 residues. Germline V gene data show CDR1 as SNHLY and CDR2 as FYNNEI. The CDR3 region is CASSVGGLGYTF. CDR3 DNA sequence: TGTGCCAGCAGTGTCGGGGGGCTAGGCTACACCTTC.

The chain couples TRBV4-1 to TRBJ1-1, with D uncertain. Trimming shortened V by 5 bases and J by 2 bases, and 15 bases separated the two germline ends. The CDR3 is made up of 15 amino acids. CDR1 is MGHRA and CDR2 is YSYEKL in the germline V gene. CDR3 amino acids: CASSTNIGVNTEAFF. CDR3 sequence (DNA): TGCGCCAGCAGCACAAACATCGGGGTAAACACTGAAGCTTTCTTT.

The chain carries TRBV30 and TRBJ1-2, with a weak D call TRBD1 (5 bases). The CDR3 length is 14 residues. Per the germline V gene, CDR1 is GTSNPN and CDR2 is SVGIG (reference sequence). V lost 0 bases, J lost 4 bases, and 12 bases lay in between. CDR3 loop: CAWSVPGVSYGYTF. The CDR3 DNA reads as TGTGCCTGGAGTGTACCGGGGGTGAGCTATGGCTACACCTTC.

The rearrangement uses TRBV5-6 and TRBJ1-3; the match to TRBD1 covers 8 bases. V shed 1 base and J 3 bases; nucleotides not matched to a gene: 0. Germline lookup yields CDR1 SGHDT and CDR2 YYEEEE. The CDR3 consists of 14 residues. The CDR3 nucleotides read TGTGCCAGCAGCTTGACAGGGGGTGGAAACACCATATATTTT. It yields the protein CASSLTGGGNTIYF. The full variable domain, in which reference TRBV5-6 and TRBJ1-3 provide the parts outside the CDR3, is DAGVTQSPTHLIKTRGQQVTLRCSPKSGHDTVSWYQQALGQGPQFIFQYYEEEERQRGNFPDRFSGHQFPNYSSELNVNALLLGDSALYLCASSLTGGGNTIYFGEGSWLTVV.

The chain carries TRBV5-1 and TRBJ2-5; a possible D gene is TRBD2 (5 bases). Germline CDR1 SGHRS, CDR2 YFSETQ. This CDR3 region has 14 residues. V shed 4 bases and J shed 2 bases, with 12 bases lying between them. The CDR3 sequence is CASSLTPGQETQYF. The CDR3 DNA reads TGCGCCAGCAGCCTCACGCCGGGGCAAGAGACCCAGTACTTC.

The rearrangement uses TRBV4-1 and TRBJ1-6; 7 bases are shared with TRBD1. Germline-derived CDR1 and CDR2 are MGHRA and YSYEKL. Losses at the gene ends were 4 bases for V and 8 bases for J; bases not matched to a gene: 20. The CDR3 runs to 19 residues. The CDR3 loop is CASSLEGPGQFSFYSPLHF. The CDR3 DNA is TGCGCCAGCAGCCTCGAAGGACCGGGACAGTTTTCGTTTTATTCACCCCTCCACTTT.

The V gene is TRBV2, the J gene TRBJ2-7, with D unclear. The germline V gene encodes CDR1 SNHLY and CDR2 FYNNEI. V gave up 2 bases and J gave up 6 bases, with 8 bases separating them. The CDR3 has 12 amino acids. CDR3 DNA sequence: TGTGCCAGCAGTGAAACGAGCGTCGAGCAGTACTTC. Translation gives CASSETSVEQYF. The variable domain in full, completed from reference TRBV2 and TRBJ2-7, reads EPEVTQTPSHQVTQMGQEVILRCVPISNHLYFYWYRQILGQKVEFLVSFYNNEISEKSEIFDDQFSVERPDGSNFTLKIRSTKLEDSAMYFCASSETSVEQYFGPGTRLTVT.

The CDR3 region is CASSLGQFTEAFF. The CDR3, as DNA: TGTGCCAGCAGTCTGGGACAGTTCACTGAAGCTTTCTTT. This sequence joins TRBV6-5 and TRBJ1-1; TRBD1 matches 7 bases. The trim removed 5 bases at V and 4 bases at J, leaving 4 bases unmatched. The CDR3 is made up of 13 amino acids. The germline V gene has CDR1 MNHEY and CDR2 SVGAGI.

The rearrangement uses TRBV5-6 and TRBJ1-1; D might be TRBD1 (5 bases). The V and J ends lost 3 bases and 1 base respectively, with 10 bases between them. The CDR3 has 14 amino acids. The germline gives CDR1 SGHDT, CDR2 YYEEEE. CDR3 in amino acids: CASSSGFGNTEAFF. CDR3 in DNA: TGTGCCAGCAGCTCAGGGTTTGGGAACACTGAAGCTTTCTTT. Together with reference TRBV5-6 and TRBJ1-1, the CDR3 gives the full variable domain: DAGVTQSPTHLIKTRGQQVTLRCSPKSGHDTVSWYQQALGQGPQFIFQYYEEEERQRGNFPDRFSGHQFPNYSSELNVNALLLGDSALYLCASSSGFGNTEAFFGQGTRLTVV.

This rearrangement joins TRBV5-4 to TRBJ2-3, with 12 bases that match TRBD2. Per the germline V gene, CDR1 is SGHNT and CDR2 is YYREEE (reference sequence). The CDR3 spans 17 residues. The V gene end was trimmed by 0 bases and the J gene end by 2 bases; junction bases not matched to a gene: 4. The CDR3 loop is CASSLEGLAGHTDTQYF. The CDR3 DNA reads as TGTGCCAGCAGCTTGGAGGGACTAGCGGGCCACACAGATACGCAGTATTTT.

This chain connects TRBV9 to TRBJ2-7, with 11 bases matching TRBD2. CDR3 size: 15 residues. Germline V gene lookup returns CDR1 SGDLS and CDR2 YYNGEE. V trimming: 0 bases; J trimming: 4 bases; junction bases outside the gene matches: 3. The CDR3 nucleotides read TGTGCCAGCAGCGTAGAAGGGACTAGCGGATACGAGCAGTACTTC. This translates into CASSVEGTSGYEQYF.

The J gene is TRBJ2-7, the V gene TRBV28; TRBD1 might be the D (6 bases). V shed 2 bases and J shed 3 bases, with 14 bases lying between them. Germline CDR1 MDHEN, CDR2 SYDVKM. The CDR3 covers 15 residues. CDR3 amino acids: CASSLGTRDYYEQYF. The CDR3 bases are TGTGCCAGCAGTTTAGGGACAAGGGATTACTACGAGCAGTACTTC.

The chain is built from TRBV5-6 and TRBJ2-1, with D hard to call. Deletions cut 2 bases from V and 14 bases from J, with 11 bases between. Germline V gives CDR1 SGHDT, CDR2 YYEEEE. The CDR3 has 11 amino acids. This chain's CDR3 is CASSLETVEFF. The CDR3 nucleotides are TGTGCCAGCAGCTTAGAAACAGTAGAGTTCTTC.

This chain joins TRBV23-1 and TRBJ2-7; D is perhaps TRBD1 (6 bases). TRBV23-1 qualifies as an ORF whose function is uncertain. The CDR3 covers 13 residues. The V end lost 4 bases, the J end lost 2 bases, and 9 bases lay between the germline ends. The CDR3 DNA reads TGCGCCAGCAGTCGGGACATGCCCTACGAGCAGTACTTC. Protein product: CASSRDMPYEQYF.

The CDR3 nucleotides read TGCGCCAGCAGCACGGACTTTTACGAAGGTGAGCAGTTCTTC. Translated: CASSTDFYEGEQFF. The chain uses TRBV5-1 and TRBJ2-1; D may be TRBD2 (5 bases). Deletions cut 4 bases from V and 9 bases from J, with 17 bases between. The CDR3 runs 14 residues. The germline CDR1 and CDR2 sequences are SGHRS and YFSETQ.

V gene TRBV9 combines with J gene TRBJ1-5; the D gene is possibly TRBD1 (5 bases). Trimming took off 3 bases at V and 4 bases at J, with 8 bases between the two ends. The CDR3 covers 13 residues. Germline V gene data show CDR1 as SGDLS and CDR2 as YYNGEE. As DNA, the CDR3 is TGTGCCAGCAGCGCACAGGTAAATCAGCCCCAGCATTTT. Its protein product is CASSAQVNQPQHF.

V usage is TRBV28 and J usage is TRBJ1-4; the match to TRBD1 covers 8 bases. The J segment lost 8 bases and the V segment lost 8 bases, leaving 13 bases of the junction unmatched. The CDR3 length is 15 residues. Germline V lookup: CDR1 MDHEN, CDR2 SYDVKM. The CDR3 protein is CASLQGAGTREKLFF. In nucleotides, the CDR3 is TGTGCCAGCTTGCAGGGGGCAGGAACTAGGGAAAAACTGTTTTTT.

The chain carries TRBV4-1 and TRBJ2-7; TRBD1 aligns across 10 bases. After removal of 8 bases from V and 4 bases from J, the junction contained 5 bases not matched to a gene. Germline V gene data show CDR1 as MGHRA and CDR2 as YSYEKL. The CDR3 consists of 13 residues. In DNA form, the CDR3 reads TGCGCCAGCGGCCTGGGACAGGGGTACGAGCAGTACTTC. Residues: CASGLGQGYEQYF.

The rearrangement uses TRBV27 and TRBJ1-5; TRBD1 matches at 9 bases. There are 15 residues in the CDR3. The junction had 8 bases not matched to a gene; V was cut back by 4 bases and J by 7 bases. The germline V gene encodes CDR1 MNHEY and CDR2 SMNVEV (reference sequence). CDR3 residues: CASSSLDRGAQPQHF. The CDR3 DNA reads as TGTGCCAGCAGTTCACTGGACAGGGGAGCCCAGCCCCAGCATTTT.